What follows are 28 T cell receptor beta chains derived from one specimen sequenced in a study of blood T cell repertoires in COVID-19. Method: immunoSEQ multiplex PCR; TCRdb's copy keeps in-frame clones and lacks some. Of about 400,000 clones listed, roughly nine tenths are singletons. The sample comprised peripheral blood. All receptors derive from a man aged 35 to 55 with acute or convalescent COVID-19.

The chain joins TRBV5-6 to TRBJ2-7, with a weak D call TRBD2 (6 bases). The CDR3 length is 16 residues. The germline CDR1 and CDR2 sequences are SGHDT and YYEEEE. The ends were cut back, 2 bases at V and 2 bases at J, with 17 bases in the middle. CDR3 nucleotide sequence: TGTGCCAGCAGCTTCCTCGGGGGTGAGCTAACCTACGAGCAGTACTTC. Its translation is CASSFLGGELTYEQYF.

The V gene is TRBV7-8, the J gene TRBJ2-2; D gene unclear. This CDR3 comprises 12 residues. Germline CDR1 reads SGHVS; CDR2 reads FQNEAQ. V shed 1 base and J shed 6 bases, with 3 bases lying between them. The CDR3 protein is CASSLGPGELFF. DNA for the CDR3: TGTGCCAGCAGCTTAGGGCCCGGGGAGCTGTTTTTT. Supplemented by reference TRBV7-8 and TRBJ2-2, the full variable domain reads GAGVSQSPRYKVAKRGQDVALRCDPISGHVSLFWYQQALGQGPEFLTYFQNEAQLDKSGLPSDRFFAERPEGSVSTLKIQRTQQEDSAVYLCASSLGPGELFFGEGSRLTVL.

The V call is TRBV7-3, the J call TRBJ2-1, with 7 bases fitting TRBD1. The CDR3 contains 13 residues. CDR1 is SGHTA, CDR2 FQGTGA, per germline. The ends lost 5 bases at V and 8 bases at J; junction bases unmatched: 6. The CDR3 loop is CASSQTGPDEQFF. The CDR3 nucleotides read TGTGCCAGCAGCCAGACAGGGCCCGATGAGCAGTTCTTC.

The chain couples TRBV7-2 to TRBJ1-1; TRBD1 aligns across 9 bases. This CDR3 comprises 16 residues. V was pared by 5 bases and J by 1 base, with 8 bases of the junction left unmatched. Germline V gene sequence: CDR1 SGHTA, CDR2 FQGNSA. Written as DNA, the CDR3 is TGTGCCAGCAGCCCCCAGACAGGGGGGGGGAACACTGAAGCTTTCTTT. It is translated as CASSPQTGGGNTEAFF.

The J gene is TRBJ2-7, the V gene TRBV5-4; TRBD1 matches at 9 bases. The ends lost 5 bases at V and 3 bases at J; junction bases unmatched: 15. This CDR3 is 17 amino acids long. Germline CDR1 and CDR2: SGHNT and YYREEE (reference sequence). The CDR3 is CASSFDRGNRNNYEQYF. The CDR3 DNA follows: TGTGCCAGCAGTTTTGACAGGGGGAACCGAAATAACTACGAGCAGTACTTC.

V is TRBV7-3 and J is TRBJ1-6, with D maybe TRBD1 (5 bases). CDR3 length: 16 residues. Germline lookup yields CDR1 SGHTA and CDR2 FQGTGA. The V end lost 7 bases, the J end lost 0 bases, and 13 bases lay between the germline ends. The CDR3 loop is CASTHRLSSYNSPLHF. The CDR3, as DNA: TGTGCCAGCACTCACAGGCTCAGCTCCTATAATTCACCCCTCCACTTT.

V usage is TRBV5-4 and J usage is TRBJ1-1, with D perhaps matching TRBD1 (5 bases). CDR1 is SGHNT and CDR2 is YYREEE in the germline V gene (reference sequence). This CDR3 contains 14 residues. The V end was cut by 0 bases, the J end by 2 bases, with 8 bases between. DNA for the CDR3: TGTGCCAGCAGCTTGGAAGGGGTTAACACTGAAGCTTTCTTT. This codes for CASSLEGVNTEAFF.

This chain connects TRBV20-1 to TRBJ2-1; 7 bases fit TRBD2. CDR1 and CDR2 from the germline V gene are DFQATT and SNEGSKA (reference sequence). The CDR3 totals 11 residues. Losses at the gene ends were 7 bases for V and 8 bases for J; bases not matched to a gene: 5. In nucleotides, the CDR3 is TGCAGTGTGAACGGGAGGTATGAGCAGTTCTTC. It specifies CSVNGRYEQFF.

The rearrangement joins TRBV6-5 to TRBJ1-2; no clear D gene. CDR1 is MNHEY and CDR2 is SVGAGI in the germline V gene. Deletions cut 3 bases from V and 4 bases from J, with 12 bases between. The CDR3 contains 14 residues. The CDR3 sequence: CASSYGRTTYGYTF. The CDR3 DNA reads TGTGCCAGCAGTTATGGGCGTACCACCTATGGCTACACCTTC.

V usage is TRBV6-5 and J usage is TRBJ2-3; D perhaps matches TRBD2 (5 bases). The CDR3 has 13 residues. Germline V gene lookup returns CDR1 MNHEY and CDR2 SVGAGI. V lost 8 bases and J 3 bases, leaving 12 bases between the germline ends. The CDR3 DNA reads TGTGCCAGCGGCGGACTGTTTACAGATACGCAGTATTTT. Its protein product is CASGGLFTDTQYF.

The chain recombines TRBV27 with TRBJ1-1; the D gene is possibly TRBD1 (5 bases). The germline V and J ends were trimmed by 7 bases and 0 bases, with 15 bases remaining between them. Germline values: CDR1 MNHEY, CDR2 SMNVEV (reference sequence). The CDR3 extends over 15 amino acids. This CDR3 reads CASNLVRVMNTEAFF. For the CDR3, the DNA is TGTGCCAGCAACCTAGTCAGGGTGATGAACACTGAAGCTTTCTTT.

This clone has just a few counts. In nucleotides, the CDR3 is TGTGCCACCAGCAGAGATCTAGGGGGCCACGGGGAGCTGTTTTTT. It specifies CATSRDLGGHGELFF. This sequence joins TRBV15 and TRBJ2-2, with 7 bases identical to TRBD1. Germline V gene sequence: CDR1 LNHNV, CDR2 YYDKDF (reference sequence). This CDR3 region has 15 residues. Trimming at V came to 0 bases and at J to 7 bases, leaving 5 bases not matched to a gene.

The chain links TRBV5-4 to TRBJ1-6, with D possibly being TRBD1 (5 bases). The V gene's germline CDR1 is SGHNT and CDR2 YYREEE (reference sequence). V lost 6 bases and J lost 9, with 19 bases in between. There are 15 residues in the CDR3. CDR3 in DNA: TGTGCCAGCACCATGGGGGGGGAACTGGGTTCACCCCTCCACTTT. This codes for CASTMGGELGSPLHF.

This rearrangement joins TRBV18 to TRBJ2-7; a weak D match, TRBD2 (6 bases). CDR3 length: 14 amino acids. The germline CDR1 and CDR2 sequences are KGHSH and LQKENI. V lost 2 bases and J lost 3, with 11 bases in between. This CDR3 reads CASSPGTDYYEQYF. The CDR3 coding sequence is TGTGCCAGCTCACCAGGGACGGACTACTACGAGCAGTACTTC. Full variable domain (missing parts from reference TRBV18 and TRBJ2-7): NAGVMQNPRHLVRRRGQEARLRCSPMKGHSHVYWYRQLPEEGLKFMVYLQKENIIDESGMPKERFSAEFPKEGPSILRIQQVVRGDSAAYFCASSPGTDYYEQYFGPGTRLTVT.

This clone was recorded only once. This chain joins TRBV28 and TRBJ1-1; no firm D call. V was cut by 2 bases and J by 1 base, with 8 bases left in between. Per germline, CDR1 MDHEN and CDR2 SYDVKM. The CDR3 length is 14 residues. In DNA form, the CDR3 reads TGTGCCAGCAGTTTAACGAACAGGAACACTGAAGCTTTCTTT. Translation: CASSLTNRNTEAFF.

The genes are TRBV2 and TRBJ1-3; D not certain. The CDR3 is 14 residues long. The V gene's germline CDR1 is SNHLY and CDR2 FYNNEI. V was pared by 3 bases and J by 0 bases, with 6 bases between. The CDR3 DNA reads TGTGCCAGCAGTGAGTCTAGCTCTGGAAACACCATATATTTT. Translating gives CASSESSSGNTIYF. The entire variable domain, with the rest obtained from reference TRBV2 and TRBJ1-3, is as follows: EPEVTQTPSHQVTQMGQEVILRCVPISNHLYFYWYRQILGQKVEFLVSFYNNEISEKSEIFDDQFSVERPDGSNFTLKIRSTKLEDSAMYFCASSESSSGNTIYFGEGSWLTVV.

The genes are TRBV11-2 and TRBJ2-2; 7 bases fit TRBD1. The junction had 12 bases not matched to a gene; V was cut back by 8 bases and J by 9 bases. This CDR3 spans 14 amino acids. Germline CDR1 SGHAT, CDR2 FQNNGV. The CDR3 reads CASPTKTGSRELFF. DNA for the CDR3: TGTGCCAGCCCCACGAAGACAGGGAGCCGGGAGCTGTTTTTT.

The sample holds one count of this clone. The chain combines TRBV28 with TRBJ2-5, with no clear D. V was cut by 7 bases and J by 1 base, with 4 bases left in between. CDR1 is MDHEN and CDR2 is SYDVKM in the germline V gene. The CDR3 has 11 amino acids. CDR3 region: CASTSQETQYF. DNA of the CDR3: TGTGCCAGCACTTCCCAAGAGACCCAGTACTTC. The complete variable domain, with remaining parts taken from reference TRBV28 and TRBJ2-5, reads DVKVTQSSRYLVKRTGEKVFLECVQDMDHENMFWYRQDPGLGLRLIYFSYDVKMKEKGDIPEGYSVSREKKERFSLILESASTNQTSMYLCASTSQETQYFGPGTRLLVL.

The rearrangement joins TRBV10-3 to TRBJ2-7; 13 bases map to TRBD2. The CDR3 totals 18 residues. With 2 bases clipped from V and 5 bases from J, the junction kept 12 bases outside the gene matches. Germline values: CDR1 ENHRY, CDR2 SYGVKD. The DNA for the CDR3 is TGTGCCATCAGTGAGCCCCGAACGGGACTAGCGGGATCAGACGAGCAGTACTTC. Its translation: CAISEPRTGLAGSDEQYF.

The table lists this clone with a count of one. The chain carries TRBV7-9 and TRBJ2-7; TRBD1 agrees at 9 bases. This CDR3 region has 14 residues. Germline CDR1 and CDR2: SEHNR and FQNEAQ (reference sequence). The V gene end was trimmed by 7 bases and the J gene end by 5 bases; junction bases not matched to a gene: 9. CDR3 sequence: CASTKDRGINEQYF. CDR3 coding DNA: TGTGCCAGCACCAAGGACAGGGGTATCAACGAGCAGTACTTC.

V gene TRBV2 combines with J gene TRBJ2-2; D remains ambiguous. V lost 2 bases and J 5 bases, leaving 6 bases between the germline ends. The CDR3 contains 13 residues. In germline, CDR1 is SNHLY, CDR2 FYNNEI. Written as DNA, the CDR3 is TGTGCCAGCAGTGAACTCGGTACCGGGGAGCTGTTTTTT. Translation: CASSELGTGELFF.

CDR3 region: CSASLTGEGNQPQHF. CDR3 coding DNA: TGCAGTGCTAGTCTGACAGGGGAGGGCAATCAGCCCCAGCATTTT. The V and J genes are TRBV20-1 and TRBJ1-5; TRBD1 matches at 8 bases. Trimming took 3 bases from V and 2 from J; bases not matched to a gene: 6. Germline CDR1 and CDR2: DFQATT and SNEGSKA (reference sequence). CDR3 length: 15 residues.

The genes are TRBV15 and TRBJ1-2, with D possibly TRBD1 on 5 matching bases. CDR1 is LNHNV and CDR2 is YYDKDF in the germline V gene (reference sequence). V was clipped by 0 bases and J by 6 bases, with 17 bases between them. The CDR3 is 16 residues long. CDR3 bases: TGTGCCACCAGCAGAGATCAGGAGGGACCAGAACATGGCTACACCTTC. Its protein product is CATSRDQEGPEHGYTF.

This rearrangement joins TRBV7-3 to TRBJ2-2, with TRBD2 identical over 8 bases. Germline CDR1 reads SGHTA; CDR2 reads FQGTGA. The trim removed 2 bases at V and 5 bases at J, leaving 4 bases unmatched. This CDR3 spans 15 amino acids. CDR3 in amino acids: CASSLLGLETGELFF. The CDR3 DNA reads TGTGCCAGCAGCTTATTGGGACTAGAGACCGGGGAGCTGTTTTTT.

The CDR3 DNA reads TGTGCCAGCAGTAAACCAGGGGGGAGCAATCAGCCCCAGCATTTT. It codes for CASSKPGGSNQPQHF. The chain couples TRBV28 to TRBJ1-5; the match to TRBD1 covers 7 bases. The CDR3 length is 15 residues. Germline V gene data show CDR1 as MDHEN and CDR2 as SYDVKM. Trimming cost V 5 bases and J 1 base; bases outside gene matches: 5.

The chain joins TRBV29-1 to TRBJ1-3; perhaps TRBD1 as D (5 bases). The CDR3 is 14 amino acids. Looked up from germline, CDR1 is SQVTM and CDR2 is ANQGSEA. The V and J ends lost 8 bases and 0 bases respectively, with 14 bases between them. CDR3 DNA sequence: TGCAGCCGACCCGGGGGATACTCTGGAAACACCATATATTTT. Protein sequence: CSRPGGYSGNTIYF.

This sequence joins TRBV6-5 and TRBJ2-2, with D maybe TRBD1 (6 bases). The V end was cut by 6 bases, the J end by 8 bases, with 16 bases between. The CDR3 covers 14 residues. CDR1 is MNHEY, CDR2 SVGAGI, per germline. The CDR3 loop reads CASSPLTGLGELFF. Here the CDR3 DNA reads TGTGCCAGCAGCCCCCTAACAGGGTTAGGGGAGCTGTTTTTT.

V gene TRBV11-2 combines with J gene TRBJ1-2; D gene uncertain. This CDR3 spans 14 amino acids. Germline-derived CDR1 and CDR2 are SGHAT and FQNNGV. V was clipped by 1 base and J by 0 bases, with 6 bases between them. CDR3 loop: CASSLGQTNYGYTF. In nucleotides, the CDR3 is TGTGCCAGCAGCTTAGGGCAGACTAACTATGGCTACACCTTC. Full variable domain (rest looked up from reference TRBV11-2 and TRBJ1-2): EAGVAQSPRYKIIEKRQSVAFWCNPISGHATLYWYQQILGQGPKLLIQFQNNGVVDDSQLPKDRFSAERLKGVDSTLKIQPAKLEDSAVYLCASSLGQTNYGYTFGSGTRLTVV.